Each of the 3 T cell receptor beta chains below was sequenced from the same sample in a study of T cell repertoires in cytomegalovirus infection. One entry per CDR3 protein results from TCRdb running MiXCR on the reads. The table lists 900,000 to 950,000 distinct CDR3 sequences, around 32% of them singletons. The antigens of these receptors remain unknown. The sample consisted of cultured CD8+ T cells from PBMCs, taken from culture after CMV antigen stimulation. These receptors originate from a human donor in good health (CMV status not recorded). Some clones in this sample may be carry-over from other donors' samples.

The genes are TRBV3-1 and TRBJ2-7; weak D call: TRBD2 (5 bases). CDR1 and CDR2 from the germline V gene are LGHDT and YNNKEL (reference sequence). The ends were cut back, 4 bases at V and 3 bases at J, with 10 bases in the middle. The CDR3 has 13 amino acids. CDR3 nucleotides: TGTGCCAGCAGCCCCGATGGAGGCTACGAGCAGTACGTC. This codes for CASSPDGGYEQYV.

The chain links TRBV4-1 to TRBJ2-3; D not resolved. V was clipped by 0 bases and J by 3 bases, with 7 bases between them. CDR1 is MGHRA and CDR2 is YSYEKL in the germline V gene. This CDR3 spans 14 amino acids. CDR3 sequence reads: CASSQELVTDTQYF. For the CDR3, the DNA is TGCGCCAGCAGCCAAGAATTGGTGACAGATACGCAGTATTTT.

This chain joins TRBV6-5 and TRBJ2-7; D tentatively reads TRBD1 or TRBD2 (5 bases each). The CDR3 totals 17 residues. Germline V gene sequence: CDR1 MNHEY, CDR2 SVGAGI. V lost 9 bases, J lost 4 bases, and 28 bases lay in between. The CDR3, as DNA: TGTGCCAGGACCCCGGGACCCAGGGCCGGGTGCCCTTACGAGCAGTACGTC. Its protein product is CARTPGPRAGCPYEQYV.